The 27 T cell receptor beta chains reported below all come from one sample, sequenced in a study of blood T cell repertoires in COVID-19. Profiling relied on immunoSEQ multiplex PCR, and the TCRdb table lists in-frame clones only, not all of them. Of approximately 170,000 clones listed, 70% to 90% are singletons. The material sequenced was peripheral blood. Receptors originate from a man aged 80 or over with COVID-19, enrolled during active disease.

DNA of the CDR3: TGTGCCACCAGCTGGGGGGACACTGAAGCTTTCTTT. Its protein is CATSWGDTEAFF. V and J are TRBV15 and TRBJ1-1; the D gene is possibly TRBD1 (5 bases). The CDR3 runs 12 residues. The ends were cut back, 5 bases at V and 3 bases at J, with 7 bases in the middle. CDR1 is LNHNV, CDR2 YYDKDF, per germline (reference sequence). Variable domain in full (rest from reference TRBV15 and TRBJ1-1): DAMVIQNPRYQVTQFGKPVTLSCSQTLNHNVMYWYQQKSSQAPKLLFHYYDKDFNNEADTPDNFQSRRPNTSFCFLDIRSPGLGDTAMYLCATSWGDTEAFFGQGTRLTVV.

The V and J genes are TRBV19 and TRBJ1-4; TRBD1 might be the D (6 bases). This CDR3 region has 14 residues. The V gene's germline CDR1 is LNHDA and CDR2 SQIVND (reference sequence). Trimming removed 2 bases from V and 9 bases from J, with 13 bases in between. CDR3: CASSIFQGRKKLFF. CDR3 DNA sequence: TGTGCCAGTAGTATATTTCAGGGGCGGAAAAAACTGTTTTTT.

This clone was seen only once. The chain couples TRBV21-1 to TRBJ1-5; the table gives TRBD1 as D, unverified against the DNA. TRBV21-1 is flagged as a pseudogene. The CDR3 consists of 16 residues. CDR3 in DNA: TGTGCCAGCAGCAAAGGAACAGGGGGCATCAATCAGCCCCAGCATTTT. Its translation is CASSKGTGGINQPQHF.

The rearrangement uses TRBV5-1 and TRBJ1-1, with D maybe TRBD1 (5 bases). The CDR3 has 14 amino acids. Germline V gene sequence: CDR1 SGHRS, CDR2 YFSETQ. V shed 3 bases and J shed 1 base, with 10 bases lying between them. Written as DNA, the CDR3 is TGCGCCAGCAGCTCGGCCGGACAGAACACTGAAGCTTTCTTT. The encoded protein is CASSSAGQNTEAFF.

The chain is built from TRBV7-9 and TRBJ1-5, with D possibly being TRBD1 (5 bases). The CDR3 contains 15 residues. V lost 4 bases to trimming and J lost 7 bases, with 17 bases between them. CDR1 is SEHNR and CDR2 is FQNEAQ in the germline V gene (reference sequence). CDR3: CASSSGTHNGQPQHF. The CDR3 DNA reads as TGTGCCAGCAGCTCCGGGACTCACAACGGACAGCCCCAGCATTTT.

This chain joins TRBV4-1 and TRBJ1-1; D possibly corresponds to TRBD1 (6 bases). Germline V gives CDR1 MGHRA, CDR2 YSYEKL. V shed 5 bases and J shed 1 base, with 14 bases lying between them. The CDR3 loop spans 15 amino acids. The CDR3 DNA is TGCGCCAGCAGCACCGGCGGGGGGCGGAACACTGAAGCTTTCTTT. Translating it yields CASSTGGGRNTEAFF.

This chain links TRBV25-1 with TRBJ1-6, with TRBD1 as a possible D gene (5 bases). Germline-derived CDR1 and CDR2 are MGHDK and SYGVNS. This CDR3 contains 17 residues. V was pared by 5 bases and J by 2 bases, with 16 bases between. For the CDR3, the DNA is TGTGCCAGCAGTAGGGCTGGAGGGGCGGCCTATAATTCACCCCTCCACTTT. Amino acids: CASSRAGGAAYNSPLHF.

This CDR3 reads CASSLILRTGELFF. CDR3 sequence (DNA): TGTGCCAGCAGCCTTATTTTGAGAACCGGGGAGCTGTTTTTT. The chain uses TRBV7-2 and TRBJ2-2; no definite D call. CDR1 is SGHTA and CDR2 is FQGNSA in the germline V gene. Trimming removed 5 bases from V and 5 bases from J, with 12 bases in between. CDR3 length equals 14 residues.

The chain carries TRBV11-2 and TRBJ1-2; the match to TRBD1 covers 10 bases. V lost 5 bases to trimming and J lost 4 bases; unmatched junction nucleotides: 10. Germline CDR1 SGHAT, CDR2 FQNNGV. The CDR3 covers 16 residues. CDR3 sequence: CASSLRTGGLSYGYTF. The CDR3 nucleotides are TGTGCCAGCAGCCTCCGGACAGGGGGTTTAAGCTATGGCTACACCTTC.

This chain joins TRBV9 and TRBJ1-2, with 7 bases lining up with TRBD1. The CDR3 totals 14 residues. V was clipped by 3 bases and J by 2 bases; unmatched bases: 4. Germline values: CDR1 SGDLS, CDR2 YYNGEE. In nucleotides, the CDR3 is TGTGCCAGCAGCGCAGAGACAGGGAACTATGGCTACACCTTC. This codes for CASSAETGNYGYTF.

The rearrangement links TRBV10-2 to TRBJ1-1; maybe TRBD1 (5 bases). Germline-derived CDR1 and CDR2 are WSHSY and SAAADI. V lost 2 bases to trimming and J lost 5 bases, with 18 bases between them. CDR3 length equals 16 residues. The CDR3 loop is CASSEVVQGGRTEAFF. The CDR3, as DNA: TGCGCCAGCAGTGAGGTGGTTCAGGGTGGTCGAACTGAAGCTTTCTTT.

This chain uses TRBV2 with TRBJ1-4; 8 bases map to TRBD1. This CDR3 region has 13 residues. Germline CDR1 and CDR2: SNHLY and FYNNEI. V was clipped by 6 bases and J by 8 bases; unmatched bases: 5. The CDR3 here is CASRGTGGEKLFF. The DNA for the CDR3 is TGTGCCAGCAGAGGGACAGGAGGGGAAAAACTGTTTTTT.

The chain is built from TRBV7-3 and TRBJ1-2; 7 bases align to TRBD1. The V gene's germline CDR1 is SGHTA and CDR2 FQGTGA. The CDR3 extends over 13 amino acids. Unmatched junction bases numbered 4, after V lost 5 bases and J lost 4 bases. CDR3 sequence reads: CASSGDSLYGYTF. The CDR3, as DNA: TGTGCCAGCAGCGGGGACAGCCTCTATGGCTACACCTTC.

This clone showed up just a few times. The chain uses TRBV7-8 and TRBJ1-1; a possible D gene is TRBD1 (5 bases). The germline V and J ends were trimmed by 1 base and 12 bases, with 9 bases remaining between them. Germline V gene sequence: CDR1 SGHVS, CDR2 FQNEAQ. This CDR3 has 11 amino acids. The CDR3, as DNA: TGTGCCAGCAGCTTAGAGGGGCGGACTTTCTTT. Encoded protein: CASSLEGRTFF. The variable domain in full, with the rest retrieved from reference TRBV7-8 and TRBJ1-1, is GAGVSQSPRYKVAKRGQDVALRCDPISGHVSLFWYQQALGQGPEFLTYFQNEAQLDKSGLPSDRFFAERPEGSVSTLKIQRTQQEDSAVYLCASSLEGRTFFGQGTRLTVV.

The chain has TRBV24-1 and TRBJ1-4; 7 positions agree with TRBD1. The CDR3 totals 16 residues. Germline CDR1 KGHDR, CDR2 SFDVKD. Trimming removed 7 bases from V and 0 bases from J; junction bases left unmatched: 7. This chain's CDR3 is CATSGTDLATNEKLFF. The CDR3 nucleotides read TGTGCCACCAGCGGGACAGATCTAGCAACTAATGAAAAACTGTTTTTT.

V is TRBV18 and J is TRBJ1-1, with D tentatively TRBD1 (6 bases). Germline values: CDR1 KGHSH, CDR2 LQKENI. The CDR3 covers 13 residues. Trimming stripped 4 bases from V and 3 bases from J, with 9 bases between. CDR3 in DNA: TGTGCCAGCTCACAACAGGGAGACACTGAAGCTTTCTTT. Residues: CASSQQGDTEAFF.

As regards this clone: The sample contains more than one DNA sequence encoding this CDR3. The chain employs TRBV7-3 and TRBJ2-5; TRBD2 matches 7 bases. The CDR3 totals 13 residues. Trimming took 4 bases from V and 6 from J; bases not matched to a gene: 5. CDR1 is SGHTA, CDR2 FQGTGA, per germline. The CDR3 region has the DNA TGTGCCAGCAGCTCTGGACTAGGAAAGACCCAGTACTTC. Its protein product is CASSSGLGKTQYF. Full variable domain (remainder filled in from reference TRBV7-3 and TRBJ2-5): GAGVSQTPSNKVTEKGKYVELRCDPISGHTALYWYRQSLGQGPEFLIYFQGTGAADDSGLPNDRFFAVRPEGSVSTLKIQRTERGDSAVYLCASSSGLGKTQYFGPGTRLLVL.

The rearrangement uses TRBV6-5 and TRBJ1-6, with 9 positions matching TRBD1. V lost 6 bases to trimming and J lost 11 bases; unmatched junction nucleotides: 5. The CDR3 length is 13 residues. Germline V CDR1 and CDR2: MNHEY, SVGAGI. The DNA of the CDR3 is TGTGCCAGCAGGGGGGGACAGGGCGCACCCCTCCACTTT. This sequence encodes CASRGGQGAPLHF.

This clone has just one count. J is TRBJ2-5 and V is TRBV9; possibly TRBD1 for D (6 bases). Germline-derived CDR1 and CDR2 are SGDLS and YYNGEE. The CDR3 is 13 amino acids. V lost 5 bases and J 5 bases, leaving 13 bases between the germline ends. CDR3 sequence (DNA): TGTGCCAGCAGTCAGGGGCTAAGGGAGACCCAGTACTTC. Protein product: CASSQGLRETQYF.

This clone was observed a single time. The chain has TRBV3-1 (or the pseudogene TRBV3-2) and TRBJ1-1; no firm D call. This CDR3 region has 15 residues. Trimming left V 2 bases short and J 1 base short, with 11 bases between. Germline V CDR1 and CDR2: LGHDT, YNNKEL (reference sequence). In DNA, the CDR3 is TGTGCCAGCAGCCAATGGGGAGCAGCGAACACTGAAGCTTTCTTT. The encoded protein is CASSQWGAANTEAFF.

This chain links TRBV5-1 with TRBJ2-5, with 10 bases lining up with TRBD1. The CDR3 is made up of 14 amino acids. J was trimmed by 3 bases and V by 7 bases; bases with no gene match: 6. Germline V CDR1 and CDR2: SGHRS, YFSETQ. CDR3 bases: TGCGCCAGCGGAGCCGGGACAGGGGAAGAGACCCAGTACTTC. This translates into CASGAGTGEETQYF.

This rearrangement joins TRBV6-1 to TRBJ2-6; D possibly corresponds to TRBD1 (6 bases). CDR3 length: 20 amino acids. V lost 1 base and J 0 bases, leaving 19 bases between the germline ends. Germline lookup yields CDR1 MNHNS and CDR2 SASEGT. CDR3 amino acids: CASSEGSGVYFSSGANVLTF. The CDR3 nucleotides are TGTGCCAGCAGTGAAGGGTCAGGGGTGTACTTCTCCTCTGGGGCCAACGTCCTGACTTTC.

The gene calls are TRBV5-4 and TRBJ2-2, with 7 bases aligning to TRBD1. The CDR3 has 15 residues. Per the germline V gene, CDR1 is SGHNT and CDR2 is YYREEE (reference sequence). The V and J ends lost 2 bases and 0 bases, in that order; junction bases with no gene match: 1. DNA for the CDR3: TGTGCCAGCAGCTTCGACAGGGCGAACACCGGGGAGCTGTTTTTT. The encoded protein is CASSFDRANTGELFF.

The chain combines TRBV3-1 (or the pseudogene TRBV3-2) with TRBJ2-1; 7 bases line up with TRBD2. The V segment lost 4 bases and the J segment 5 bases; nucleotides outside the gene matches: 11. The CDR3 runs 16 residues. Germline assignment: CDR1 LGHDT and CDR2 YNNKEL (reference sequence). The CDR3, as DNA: TGTGCCAGCAGCCCCCCGAGACTAGCCCTCAACAATGAGCAGTTCTTC. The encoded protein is CASSPPRLALNNEQFF.

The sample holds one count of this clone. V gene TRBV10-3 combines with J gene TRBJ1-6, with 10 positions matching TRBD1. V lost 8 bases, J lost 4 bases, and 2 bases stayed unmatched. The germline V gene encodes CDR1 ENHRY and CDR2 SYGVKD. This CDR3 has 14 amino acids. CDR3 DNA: TGTGCCATCGGACAGGGGGGATATAATTCACCCCTCCACTTT. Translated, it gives CAIGQGGYNSPLHF.

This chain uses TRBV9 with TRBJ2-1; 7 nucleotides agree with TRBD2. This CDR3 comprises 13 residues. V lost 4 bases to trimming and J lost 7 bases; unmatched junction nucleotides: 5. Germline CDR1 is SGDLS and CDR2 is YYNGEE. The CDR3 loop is CASSPWGGNEQFF. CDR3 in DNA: TGTGCCAGCAGCCCCTGGGGGGGAAATGAGCAGTTCTTC.

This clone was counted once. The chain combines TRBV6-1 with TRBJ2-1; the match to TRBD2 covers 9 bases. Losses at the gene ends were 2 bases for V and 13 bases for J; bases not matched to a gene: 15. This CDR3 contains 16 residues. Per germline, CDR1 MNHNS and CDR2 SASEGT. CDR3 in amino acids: CASSENQEGGGAPQFF. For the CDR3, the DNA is TGTGCCAGCAGTGAAAACCAGGAAGGCGGGGGGGCCCCTCAGTTCTTC.